The sequence of this T cell receptor beta chain was determined in a study of siplizumab effects on memory and regulatory T cells. Findings of the study overall: No functional test confirmed suppression by proliferating siplizumab-culture Tregs. A small minority of alloreactive clones were mapped to unstimulated subsets.

Remarks on this clone: Antigen: not known. One junction end does not reproduce the germline sequence, and a read error may be involved.

The CDR3 length is 14 residues. CDR1 KGHSH and CDR2 LQKENI come from the germline V gene. Clones were read by immunoSEQ multiplex PCR, and TCRdb kept only the in-frame ones, dropping some. The repertoire consists of some 100,000 clones, with 92% occurring once and the leading ten covering 0.65% to 0.8%. The sample consisted of Tregs sorted from blood. This rearrangement joins TRBV18 to TRBJ1-1; 7 bases fit TRBD1. The source is a human donor in good health. CDR3 amino acids: CASSQPGQNAEAFF. In nucleotides, the CDR3 is TGTGCCAGCTCACAACCGGGACAGAACGCTGAAGCTTTCTTT.